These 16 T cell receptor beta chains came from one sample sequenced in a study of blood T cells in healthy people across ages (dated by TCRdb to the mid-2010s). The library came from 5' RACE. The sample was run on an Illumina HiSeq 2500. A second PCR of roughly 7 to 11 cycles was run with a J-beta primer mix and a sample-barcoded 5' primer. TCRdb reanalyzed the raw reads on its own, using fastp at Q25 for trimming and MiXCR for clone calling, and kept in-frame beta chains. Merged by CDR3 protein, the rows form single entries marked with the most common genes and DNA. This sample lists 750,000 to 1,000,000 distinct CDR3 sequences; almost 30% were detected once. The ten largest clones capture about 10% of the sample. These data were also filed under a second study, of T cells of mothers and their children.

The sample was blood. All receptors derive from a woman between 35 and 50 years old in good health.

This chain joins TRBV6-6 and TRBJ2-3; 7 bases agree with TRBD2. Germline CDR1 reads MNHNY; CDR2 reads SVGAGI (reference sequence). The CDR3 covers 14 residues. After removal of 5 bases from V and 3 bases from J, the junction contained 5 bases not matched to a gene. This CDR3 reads CASSGGGRTDTQYF. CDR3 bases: TGTGCCAGCAGTGGCGGGGGAAGGACAGATACGCAGTATTTT.

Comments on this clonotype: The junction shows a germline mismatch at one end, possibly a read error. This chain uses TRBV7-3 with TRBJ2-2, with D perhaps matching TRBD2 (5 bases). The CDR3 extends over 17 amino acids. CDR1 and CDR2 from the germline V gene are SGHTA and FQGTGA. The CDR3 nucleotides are TGTGCCAGCAGCTTAACGGGTCCTAGCATGAACACCGGGGAGCGGTTTTTT. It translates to CASSLTGPSMNTGERFF.

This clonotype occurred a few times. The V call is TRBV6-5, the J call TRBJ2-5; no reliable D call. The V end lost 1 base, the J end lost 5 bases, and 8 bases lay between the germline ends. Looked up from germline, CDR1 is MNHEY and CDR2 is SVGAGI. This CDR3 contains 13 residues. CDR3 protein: CASSYYLQETQYF. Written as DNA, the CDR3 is TGTGCCAGCAGTTACTACCTTCAGGAGACCCAGTACTTC.

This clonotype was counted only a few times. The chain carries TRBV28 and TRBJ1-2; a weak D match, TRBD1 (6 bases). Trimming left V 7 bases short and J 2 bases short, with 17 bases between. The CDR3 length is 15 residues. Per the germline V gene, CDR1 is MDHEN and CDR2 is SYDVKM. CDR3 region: CASTLHGQTNYGYTF. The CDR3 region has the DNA TGTGCCAGCACCCTCCACGGACAGACAAACTATGGCTACACCTTC.

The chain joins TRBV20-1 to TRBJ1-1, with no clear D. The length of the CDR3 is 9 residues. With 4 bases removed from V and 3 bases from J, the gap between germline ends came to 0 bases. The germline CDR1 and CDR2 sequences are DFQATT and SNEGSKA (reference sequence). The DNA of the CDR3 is TGCAGTGCTAACACTGAAGCTTTCTTT. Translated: CSANTEAFF.

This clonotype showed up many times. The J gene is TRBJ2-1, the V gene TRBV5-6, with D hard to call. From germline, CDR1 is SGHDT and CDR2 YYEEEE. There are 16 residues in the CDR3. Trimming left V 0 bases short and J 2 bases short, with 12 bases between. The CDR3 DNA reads TGTGCCAGCAGCTTGGCTGTGGGCTCGGCCTACAATGAGCAGTTCTTC. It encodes CASSLAVGSAYNEQFF.

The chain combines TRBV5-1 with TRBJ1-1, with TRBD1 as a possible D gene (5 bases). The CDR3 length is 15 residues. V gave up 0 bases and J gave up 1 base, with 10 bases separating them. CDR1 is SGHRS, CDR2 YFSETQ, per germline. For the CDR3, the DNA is TGCGCCAGCAGCTTGGTATGGACATCGAACACTGAAGCTTTCTTT. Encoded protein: CASSLVWTSNTEAFF.

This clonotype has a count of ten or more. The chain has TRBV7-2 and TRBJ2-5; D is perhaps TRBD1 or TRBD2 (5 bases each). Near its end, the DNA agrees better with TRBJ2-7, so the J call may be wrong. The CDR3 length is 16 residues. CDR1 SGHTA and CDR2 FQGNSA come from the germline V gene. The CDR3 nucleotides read TGTGCCAGCAGCCCAGAGGGTTATTGGGGGATGCGCGAGCAGTACTTC. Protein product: CASSPEGYWGMREQYF.

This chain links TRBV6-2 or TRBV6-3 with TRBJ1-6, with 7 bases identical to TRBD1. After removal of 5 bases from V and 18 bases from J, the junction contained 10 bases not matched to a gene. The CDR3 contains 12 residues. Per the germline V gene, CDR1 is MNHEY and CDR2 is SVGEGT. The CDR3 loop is CASSDDRVGRHF. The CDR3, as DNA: TGTGCCAGCAGTGACGACAGGGTAGGGCGCCACTTT.

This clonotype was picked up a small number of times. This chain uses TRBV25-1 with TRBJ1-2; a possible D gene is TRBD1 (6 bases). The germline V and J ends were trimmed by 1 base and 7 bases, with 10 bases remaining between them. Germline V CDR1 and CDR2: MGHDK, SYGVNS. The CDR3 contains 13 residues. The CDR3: CASSELGASGYTF. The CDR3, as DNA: TGTGCCAGCAGTGAATTGGGGGCGAGTGGCTACACCTTC.

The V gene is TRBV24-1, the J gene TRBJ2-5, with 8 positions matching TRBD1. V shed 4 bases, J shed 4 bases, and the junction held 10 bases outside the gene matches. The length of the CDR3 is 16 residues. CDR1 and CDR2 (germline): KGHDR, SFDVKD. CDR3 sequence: CATSDPGTGTGETQYF. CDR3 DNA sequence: TGTGCCACCAGTGACCCCGGGACAGGCACGGGAGAGACCCAGTACTTC.

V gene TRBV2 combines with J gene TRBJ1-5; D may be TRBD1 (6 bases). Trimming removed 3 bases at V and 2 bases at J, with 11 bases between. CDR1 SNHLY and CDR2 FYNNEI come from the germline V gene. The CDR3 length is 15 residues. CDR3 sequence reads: CASSDIRTGNQPQHF. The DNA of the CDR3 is TGTGCCAGCAGTGATATTCGGACAGGCAATCAGCCCCAGCATTTT.

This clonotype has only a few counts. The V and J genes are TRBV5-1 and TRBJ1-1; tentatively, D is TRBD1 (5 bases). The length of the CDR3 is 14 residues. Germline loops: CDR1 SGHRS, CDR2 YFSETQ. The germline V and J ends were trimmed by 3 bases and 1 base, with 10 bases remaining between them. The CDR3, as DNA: TGCGCCAGCAGCTCAGGGAGAGGGAACACTGAAGCTTTCTTT. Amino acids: CASSSGRGNTEAFF. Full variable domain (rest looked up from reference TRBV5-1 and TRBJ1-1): KAGVTQTPRYLIKTRGQQVTLSCSPISGHRSVSWYQQTPGQGLQFLFEYFSETQRNKGNFPGRFSGRQFSNSRSEMNVSTLELGDSALYLCASSSGRGNTEAFFGQGTRLTVV.

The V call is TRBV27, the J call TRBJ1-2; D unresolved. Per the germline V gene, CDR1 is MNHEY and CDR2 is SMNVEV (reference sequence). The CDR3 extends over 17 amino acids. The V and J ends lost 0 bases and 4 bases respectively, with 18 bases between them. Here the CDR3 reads CASSLSARASPFYGYTF. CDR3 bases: TGTGCCAGCAGTTTATCCGCTAGGGCGTCCCCCTTCTATGGCTACACCTTC.

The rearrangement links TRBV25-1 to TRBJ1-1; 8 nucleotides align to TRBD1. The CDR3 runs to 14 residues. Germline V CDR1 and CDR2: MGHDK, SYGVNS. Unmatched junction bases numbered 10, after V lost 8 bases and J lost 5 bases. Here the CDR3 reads CASRSAGGWTEAFF. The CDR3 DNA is TGTGCCAGCCGCAGTGCAGGGGGCTGGACTGAAGCTTTCTTT.

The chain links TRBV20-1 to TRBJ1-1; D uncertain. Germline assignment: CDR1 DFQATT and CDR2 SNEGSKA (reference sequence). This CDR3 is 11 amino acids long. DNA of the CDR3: TGCCGTTTGGAGCTGAACACTGAAGCTTTCTTT. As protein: CRLELNTEAFF.